A single sample gave rise to the 30 T cell receptor beta chains below, sequenced in a study of vaccination effects on CD4 cells after COVID-19. Sequencing was preceded by expansion of antigen-specific CD4+ T cells with viral peptide pools in the ViraFEST assay. Researchers isolated CD4+ T cells once roughly nine days of culture had elapsed. Two doses of BNT162b2 or mRNA-1273 vaccine were administered to participants. Here immunoSEQ multiplex PCR was the method, and the copy in TCRdb shows in-frame clones only, minus some. The sample includes around 81,000 clones, roughly 80% seen only once; the top ten take 1.1%. Their antigen targets remain unknown. The sequences come from CD4+ T cells from PBMCs cultured with HCoV-OC43 spike peptides, collected after COVID-19 vaccination. Subset meaning: HCoV-OC43 spike overlapping peptide pool stimulation. The receptor set was obtained from a human donor who received a COVID-19 vaccine.

This clone has just a few counts. This rearrangement joins TRBV11-2 to TRBJ2-1; 9 nucleotides align to TRBD2. Germline CDR1 and CDR2: SGHAT and FQNNGV. CDR3 length: 14 residues. After removal of 5 bases from V and 5 bases from J, the junction contained 4 bases not matched to a gene. The CDR3 nucleotides read TGTGCCAGCAGCCTGCGGGGGGGAGACAATGAGCAGTTCTTC. It is translated as CASSLRGGDNEQFF.

The chain uses TRBV5-5 and TRBJ2-3; D is unclear. Germline V gives CDR1 SGHKS, CDR2 YYEKEE (reference sequence). The V gene lost 2 bases and the J gene lost 5 bases, with 9 bases spanning the gap. This CDR3 is built from 13 residues. The CDR3 region is CASSFLLGDTQYF. The CDR3 DNA reads TGTGCCAGCAGCTTCCTTTTGGGAGATACGCAGTATTTT.

The rearrangement joins TRBV6-5 to TRBJ2-4; 8 positions match TRBD1. The CDR3 is 13 residues long. Germline V gives CDR1 MNHEY, CDR2 SVGAGI. V lost 8 bases to trimming and J lost 9 bases; unmatched junction nucleotides: 9. The CDR3: CASRQGIGSIQYF. In DNA form, the CDR3 reads TGTGCCAGCCGACAGGGGATAGGGAGCATTCAGTACTTC.

This rearrangement joins TRBV24-1 to TRBJ2-3; 7 bases are a match to TRBD1. Germline V gene lookup returns CDR1 KGHDR and CDR2 SFDVKD. CDR3 size: 14 residues. V shed 8 bases, J shed 0 bases, and the junction held 4 bases outside the gene matches. The CDR3 is CATNPGGSTDTQYF. In DNA, the CDR3 is TGTGCCACCAATCCAGGGGGTAGCACAGATACGCAGTATTTT.

For this clone: At one end the junction does not follow the germline gene, possibly because of a read error. This rearrangement joins TRBV14 to TRBJ2-5; D is uncertain. The germline V gene encodes CDR1 SGHDN and CDR2 FVKESK. CDR3 size: 13 residues. For the CDR3, the DNA is TGTGCCAGCAGCCGGCAGTACCAGGAGACCCAGTACTTC. Translation gives CASSRQYQETQYF.

Only a few counts were recorded for this clone. DNA of the CDR3: TGTGCCAGCAGCCGGGACACCTCCTATGGCTACACCTTC. It is translated as CASSRDTSYGYTF. The chain joins TRBV7-8 to TRBJ1-2; tentative D call: TRBD1 (6 bases). The CDR3 has 13 amino acids. Looked up from germline, CDR1 is SGHVS and CDR2 is FQNEAQ. V lost 5 bases to trimming and J lost 4 bases, with 11 bases between them.

The chain uses TRBV24-1 and TRBJ2-1, with D perhaps given as TRBD1 or TRBD2 (5 bases each). The V end was cut by 5 bases, the J end by 9 bases, with 13 bases between. This CDR3 is 13 amino acids long. CDR1 and CDR2 (germline): KGHDR, SFDVKD. CDR3 sequence (DNA): TGTGCCACCAGTGCCCGTCGGGGCAGTGAGCAGTTCTTC. Amino acids: CATSARRGSEQFF.

This chain uses TRBV7-2 with TRBJ2-3; TRBD1 might be the D (6 bases). Germline V CDR1 and CDR2: SGHTA, FQGNSA. CDR3 size: 15 residues. V lost 4 bases and J lost 0, with 11 bases in between. DNA of the CDR3: TGTGCCAGCAGCTCCCGGGACACCAGCACAGATACGCAGTATTTT. It specifies CASSSRDTSTDTQYF.

The rearrangement joins TRBV11-3 to TRBJ2-2; possible D gene TRBD1, 5 bases. V was shortened by 5 bases and J by 4 bases, with 11 bases between the two germline ends. The CDR3 runs to 14 residues. Looked up from germline, CDR1 is SGHNT and CDR2 is YENEEA. The CDR3 bases are TGTGCCAGCAGCCCGCAGGGTAGCACCGGGGAGCTGTTTTTT. Its protein is CASSPQGSTGELFF.

This clone was detected only a few times. This chain joins TRBV2 and TRBJ2-2, with D maybe TRBD2 (6 bases). Trimming shortened V by 6 bases and J by 3 bases, and 11 bases separated the two germline ends. The germline V gene has CDR1 SNHLY and CDR2 FYNNEI. The CDR3 is made up of 14 amino acids. The CDR3: CASRDGTYTGELFF. The CDR3 DNA follows: TGTGCCAGCAGAGACGGGACTTACACCGGGGAGCTGTTTTTT. Full variable domain (remainder filled in from reference TRBV2 and TRBJ2-2): EPEVTQTPSHQVTQMGQEVILRCVPISNHLYFYWYRQILGQKVEFLVSFYNNEISEKSEIFDDQFSVERPDGSNFTLKIRSTKLEDSAMYFCASRDGTYTGELFFGEGSRLTVL.

The V and J genes are TRBV6-5 and TRBJ2-1; 7 bases match TRBD2. Germline CDR1 MNHEY, CDR2 SVGAGI. J gave up 9 bases and V 6 bases, and 14 bases lay outside the gene matches. The CDR3 is 15 residues long. The DNA for the CDR3 is TGTGCCAGCAGAAGGGTGCAGGGAGGGGTGAGTGAGCAGTTCTTC. Translating it yields CASRRVQGGVSEQFF.

The chain has TRBV5-1 and TRBJ1-2; D may be TRBD1 (6 bases). Trimming pared 2 bases from V and 4 bases from J, leaving 18 bases between. CDR3 length: 16 residues. Per the germline V gene, CDR1 is SGHRS and CDR2 is YFSETQ. CDR3 coding DNA: TGCGCCAGCAGCTTTGGGACAAGGGGACGCTTCTATGGCTACACCTTC. The encoded protein is CASSFGTRGRFYGYTF.

The rearrangement links TRBV7-2 to TRBJ1-6; D perhaps matches TRBD1 (5 bases). Germline CDR1 and CDR2: SGHTA and FQGNSA. The CDR3 consists of 16 residues. V shed 1 base and J shed 9 bases, with 16 bases lying between them. CDR3 region: CASSLGPAGLTSPLHF. Written as DNA, the CDR3 is TGTGCCAGCAGCTTAGGCCCCGCAGGGTTGACTTCACCCCTCCACTTT.

The V and J genes are TRBV18 and TRBJ1-1; D is ambiguous. The CDR3 runs to 14 residues. The germline V and J ends were trimmed by 10 bases and 0 bases, with 15 bases remaining between them. Germline V gene sequence: CDR1 KGHSH, CDR2 LQKENI. The CDR3 sequence: CATQAINMNTEAFF. The CDR3 region has the DNA TGTGCCACCCAAGCGATTAACATGAACACTGAAGCTTTCTTT.

V is TRBV12-3 or TRBV12-4 and J is TRBJ1-4; 8 nucleotides align to TRBD1. The ends lost 6 bases at V and 7 bases at J; junction bases unmatched: 4. This CDR3 is built from 13 residues. CDR3 bases: TGTGCCAGCAGCACAGGGGGTGGTGAAAAACTGTTTTTT. Amino acid sequence: CASSTGGGEKLFF.

The chain links TRBV7-9 to TRBJ2-3, with 9 nucleotides matching TRBD1. The CDR3 totals 16 residues. Germline CDR1 is SEHNR and CDR2 is FQNEAQ (reference sequence). Losses at the gene ends were 1 base for V and 4 bases for J; bases not matched to a gene: 6. CDR3 protein: CASSLGMGQGADTQYF. The DNA of the CDR3 is TGTGCCAGCAGCTTAGGCATGGGACAGGGCGCAGATACGCAGTATTTT.

The chain uses TRBV5-1 and TRBJ2-5, with 14 positions matching TRBD2. The CDR3 loop spans 17 amino acids. In germline, CDR1 is SGHRS, CDR2 YFSETQ. V lost 7 bases to trimming and J lost 3 bases; unmatched junction nucleotides: 11. The CDR3 sequence is CASGKLGLAGGEETQYF. CDR3 sequence (DNA): TGCGCCAGCGGAAAACTTGGACTAGCGGGGGGTGAAGAGACCCAGTACTTC.

V and J are TRBV7-3 and TRBJ2-4; D is possibly TRBD2 (6 bases). CDR3 length: 15 residues. The germline V gene encodes CDR1 SGHTA and CDR2 FQGTGA. The V end lost 2 bases, the J end lost 5 bases, and 13 bases lay between the germline ends. The CDR3 DNA reads as TGTGCCAGCAGCTTATCGGGGGATCGTCAAAACATTCAGTACTTC. It specifies CASSLSGDRQNIQYF.

The chain carries TRBV24-1 and TRBJ1-4; 8 bases align to TRBD1. J was trimmed by 3 bases and V by 12 bases; bases with no gene match: 5. The germline V gene has CDR1 KGHDR and CDR2 SFDVKD. This CDR3 has 13 amino acids. The CDR3 reads CASQGAANEKLFF. CDR3 sequence (DNA): TGTGCCTCCCAGGGGGCGGCTAATGAAAAACTGTTTTTT.

The gene calls are TRBV18 and TRBJ1-2; no definite D call. The V gene lost 3 bases and the J gene lost 1 base, with 15 bases spanning the gap. Germline lookup yields CDR1 KGHSH and CDR2 LQKENI. There are 16 residues in the CDR3. The CDR3 nucleotides read TGTGCCAGCTCACCCTACGATATAGCTGGTAACTATGGCTACACCTTC. Its protein is CASSPYDIAGNYGYTF.

V usage is TRBV19 and J usage is TRBJ2-1, with 10 bases aligning to TRBD2. The CDR3 length is 17 residues. Trimming cost V 1 base and J 6 bases; bases outside gene matches: 9. Germline CDR1 is LNHDA and CDR2 is SQIVND (reference sequence). In nucleotides, the CDR3 is TGTGCCAGTAGTATAGCGAAAGCGGGGGGGCTTCTCAATGAGCAGTTCTTC. Translating it yields CASSIAKAGGLLNEQFF.

This clone was found a few times. The rearrangement links TRBV21-1 to TRBJ1-3; TRBD1 is the table's D call and was not checked against the DNA. TRBV21-1 is annotated as a pseudogene. This CDR3 region has 16 residues. The CDR3: CASLAPGQLFGNTIYF. CDR3 nucleotide sequence: TGTGCCAGCCTCGCCCCGGGACAGCTTTTTGGAAACACCATATATTTT.

The chain employs TRBV7-3 and TRBJ2-3; 10 bases map to TRBD2. Per the germline V gene, CDR1 is SGHTA and CDR2 is FQGTGA. Trimming at V came to 6 bases and at J to 3 bases, leaving 9 bases not matched to a gene. This CDR3 contains 16 residues. CDR3 loop: CASSPSSGGATDTQYF. The CDR3 DNA follows: TGTGCCAGCAGTCCTTCAAGCGGGGGGGCAACAGATACGCAGTATTTT.

In nucleotides, the CDR3 is TGTGCCAGCAGCTTATTAAAACACACTGAAGCTTTCTTT. It translates to CASSLLKHTEAFF. The V gene is TRBV7-8, the J gene TRBJ1-1, with D unclear. Deletions cut 2 bases from V and 3 bases from J, with 7 bases between. CDR1 SGHVS and CDR2 FQNEAQ come from the germline V gene. The CDR3 runs 13 residues.

V is TRBV2 and J is TRBJ1-2, with 10 bases identical to TRBD1. The length of the CDR3 is 16 residues. Trimming at V came to 5 bases and at J to 5 bases, leaving 11 bases not matched to a gene. Looked up from germline, CDR1 is SNHLY and CDR2 is FYNNEI. DNA for the CDR3: TGTGCCAGCAGTCCTCTCCGACAGGGGGCGGGATATGGCTACACCTTC. The encoded protein is CASSPLRQGAGYGYTF.

This clone occurred a few times. The V and J genes are TRBV18 and TRBJ2-2, with TRBD2 as a possible D gene (5 bases). The length of the CDR3 is 16 residues. Germline V gene sequence: CDR1 KGHSH, CDR2 LQKENI. Trimming took 4 bases from V and 4 from J, leaving 16 bases between them. DNA of the CDR3: TGTGCCAGCTCACTACATAGCGTTGCCGGCACCGGGGAGCTGTTTTTT. Translating gives CASSLHSVAGTGELFF. Full variable domain (outside the CDR3, taken from reference TRBV18 and TRBJ2-2): NAGVMQNPRHLVRRRGQEARLRCSPMKGHSHVYWYRQLPEEGLKFMVYLQKENIIDESGMPKERFSAEFPKEGPSILRIQQVVRGDSAAYFCASSLHSVAGTGELFFGEGSRLTVL.

In this sample, this clone turned up a few times. This chain links TRBV6-5 with TRBJ1-3, with a tentative D call TRBD1 (5 bases). CDR1 and CDR2 from the germline V gene are MNHEY and SVGAGI. This CDR3 is 13 amino acids long. The V and J ends lost 6 bases and 3 bases respectively, with 9 bases between them. The CDR3 sequence: CASRQGGGNTIYF. The CDR3 nucleotides read TGTGCCAGCAGGCAGGGAGGTGGAAACACCATATATTTT.

This clone was observed once. The V and J genes are TRBV6-5 and TRBJ2-3; no reliable D call. With 3 bases removed from V and 1 base from J, the gap between germline ends came to 11 bases. Germline CDR1 is MNHEY and CDR2 is SVGAGI. CDR3 length equals 15 residues. CDR3 sequence reads: CASSYARVGTDTQYF. CDR3 coding DNA: TGTGCCAGCAGTTATGCCCGGGTAGGCACAGATACGCAGTATTTT.

The rearrangement joins TRBV28 to TRBJ2-6; D gene unclear. Trimming removed 5 bases from V and 0 bases from J, with 5 bases in between. CDR1 and CDR2 (germline): MDHEN, SYDVKM. The CDR3 loop spans 14 amino acids. The CDR3 protein is CASSASSGANVLTF. In DNA form, the CDR3 reads TGTGCCAGCAGTGCAAGCTCTGGGGCCAACGTCCTGACTTTC.

This clone showed up just a few times. This chain connects TRBV5-1 to TRBJ1-1, with D tentatively TRBD1 (6 bases). Germline assignment: CDR1 SGHRS and CDR2 YFSETQ. V was shortened by 1 base and J by 5 bases, with 9 bases between the two germline ends. The CDR3 spans 13 residues. CDR3 DNA: TGCGCCAGCAGCTTGACAGGGAGAACTGAAGCTTTCTTT. Its translation is CASSLTGRTEAFF.